These T cell receptor beta chains were read from a single sample in a study of cytomegalovirus exposure and HLA in healthy donors. Clones were read by immunoSEQ multiplex PCR, and TCRdb kept only the in-frame ones, dropping some. In the table there are 100,000 or so clones, 85% to 90% of which are singletons. The sample taken for sequencing was PBMCs. The receptors shown here come from a woman aged 18-30 years in good health and CMV-seropositive. The CDR3 runs from the conserved cysteine through the conserved F or W. The D gene is left open where the match is weak. Clone size, where shown, is once, few, many, or a class for clones that have expanded.

TRBD1 | TRBJ1-5 | NA | TRBV15 | CATSRQGDQPQHF | TGTGCCACCAGCAGACAGGGGGATCAGCCCCAGCATTTT
NA | TRBJ1-1 | NA | TRBV28 | CASGLSVSGTEAFF | TGTGCCAGCGGCCTTTCAGTGTCAGGCACTGAAGCTTTCTTT
TRBD1 | TRBJ2-5 | NA | TRBV28 | CASSIGGVHGETQYF | TGTGCCAGCAGCATAGGGGGCGTTCATGGGGAGACCCAGTACTTC
TRBD1 | TRBJ1-2 | NA | TRBV5-1 | CASSPGPGQEAHGYTF | TGCGCCAGCAGCCCCGGACCGGGACAGGAAGCCCATGGCTACACCTTC
TRBD2 | TRBJ2-3 | NA | TRBV5-4 | CASSLAQGLGTDTQYF | TGTGCCAGCAGCTTGGCCCAGGGACTAGGAACAGATACGCAGTATTTT
NA | TRBJ2-5 | NA | TRBV11-3 | CASSFVGGGAGETQYF | TGTGCCAGCAGCTTCGTTGGCGGAGGGGCCGGAGAGACCCAGTACTTC
TRBD1 | TRBJ1-5 | NA | TRBV18 | CASSLETGGQPQHF | TGTGCCAGCTCACTCGAGACAGGGGGTCAGCCCCAGCATTTT
NA | TRBJ2-3 | NA | TRBV30 | CAWSRRGGTDTQYF | TGTGCCTGGAGTCGGAGGGGAGGCACAGATACGCAGTATTTT
NA | TRBJ2-3 | NA | TRBV28 | CASSSRGTQYF | TGTGCCAGCAGTTCCCGCGGGACGCAGTATTTT
TRBD2 | TRBJ2-3 | NA | TRBV10-1 | CASSDTAGGTDTQYF | TGCGCCAGCAGTGATACCGCGGGGGGAACAGATACGCAGTATTTT
TRBD1 | TRBJ1-5 | NA | TRBV7-9 | CASSLDRVGQPQHF | TGTGCCAGCAGCCTAGACAGGGTAGGGCAGCCCCAGCATTTT
NA | TRBJ1-2 | NA | TRBV5-6 | CASTPKWQGIYGYTF | TGTGCCAGCACCCCCAAGTGGCAGGGGATCTATGGCTACACCTTC
NA | TRBJ2-4 | NA | TRBV6-5 | CASSSGGKAKNIQYF | TGTGCCAGCAGCTCTGGCGGGAAGGCCAAAAACATTCAGTACTTC
NA | TRBJ1-4 | NA | TRBV28 | CASSSLAGLYEKLFF | TGTGCCAGCAGTTCGTTGGCAGGGCTTTACGAAAAACTGTTTTTT
TRBD1 | TRBJ1-3 | NA | TRBV29-1 | CSVLGTGERNTIYF | TGCAGCGTACTCGGGACAGGGGAAAGAAACACCATATATTTT
NA | TRBJ2-7 | NA | TRBV28 | CASRSGQSYEQYF | TGTGCCAGCAGATCCGGACAGTCCTACGAGCAGTACTTC
NA | TRBJ2-2 | NA | TRBV6-1 | CASYRGGTGELFF | TGTGCCAGCTACAGGGGAGGCACCGGGGAGCTGTTTTTT
TRBD2 | TRBJ2-7 | once | TRBV4-2 | CASSPQRERGANEQYF | TGTGCCAGCAGCCCCCAGCGGGAGCGGGGGGCCAACGAGCAGTACTTC
NA | TRBJ2-5 | NA | TRBV12-5 | CASGLVLDRQETQYF | TGTGCTAGTGGTTTGGTACTCGACAGACAAGAGACCCAGTACTTC
NA | TRBJ2-3 | NA | TRBV5-1 | CASSLVHSTDTQYF | TGCGCCAGCAGCTTGGTCCACTCCACAGATACGCAGTATTTT
TRBD2 | TRBJ2-7 | NA | TRBV28 | CASSPTSAGVREQYF | TGTGCCAGCAGTCCAACTTCAGCGGGAGTTAGGGAGCAGTACTTC
NA | TRBJ2-3 | once | TRBV9 | CASSVDPLPSDTQYF | TGTGCCAGCAGCGTAGATCCCCTCCCCTCAGATACGCAGTATTTT
NA | TRBJ1-2 | once | TRBV9 | CASSPGDNYGYTF | TGTGCCAGCAGCCCAGGGGATAACTATGGCTACACCTTC
NA | TRBJ2-2 | NA | TRBV6-5 | CASSYSSTGELFF | TGTGCCAGCAGTTACAGCTCCACCGGGGAGCTGTTTTTT
TRBD1 | TRBJ2-1 | NA | TRBV4-1 | CASSQTGGSYNEQFF | TGCGCCAGCAGCCAGACAGGGGGCTCCTACAATGAGCAGTTCTTC
NA | TRBJ1-1 | NA | TRBV9 | CASSPRQMNTEAFF | TGTGCCAGCAGCCCCCGACAGATGAACACTGAAGCTTTCTTT
TRBD2 | TRBJ2-5 | NA | TRBV7-2 | CASSLAFSERLAGSQETQYF | TGTGCCAGCAGCTTAGCGTTTTCGGAACGACTAGCGGGGTCCCAAGAGACCCAGTACTTC
TRBD1 | TRBJ2-3 | NA | TRBV15 | CATSRETGARYF | TGTGCCACCAGCAGAGAAACAGGGGCGCGGTATTTT
NA | TRBJ2-1 | NA | TRBV5-6 | CASSWDTYNEQFF | TGTGCCAGCAGCTGGGACACCTACAATGAGCAGTTCTTC
NA | TRBJ2-3 | NA | TRBV9 | CASSATGRDTQYF | TGTGCCAGCAGCGCCACGGGGAGAGATACGCAGTATTTT
NA | TRBJ2-7 | NA | TRBV28 | CASSETGRGSYEQYF | TGTGCCAGCAGTGAAACAGGTAGAGGCTCCTACGAGCAGTACTTC
NA | TRBJ1-3 | NA | TRBV29-1 | CSVFEGNTIYF | TGCAGCGTTTTTGAGGGAAACACCATATATTTT
NA | TRBJ2-5 | NA | TRBV7-9 | CASSPPEEGTQYF | TGTGCCAGCAGCCCCCCCGAGGAGGGGACCCAGTACTTC
NA | TRBJ1-1 | NA | TRBV15 | CATSSSAGAGTEAFF | TGTGCCACCAGCTCCTCGGCGGGGGCTGGGACTGAAGCTTTCTTT
NA | TRBJ1-1 | once | TRBV10-3 | CACGPSLTEAFF | TGTGCCTGCGGGCCATCGTTAACTGAAGCTTTCTTT
NA | TRBJ1-3 | NA | TRBV18 | CASSPLTLGSSGNTIYF | TGTGCCAGCTCACCCCTGACCCTAGGGAGCTCTGGAAACACCATATATTTT
TRBD2 | TRBJ2-1 | NA | TRBV11-3 | CASSFAPLAGVDNEQFF | TGTGCCAGCAGCTTCGCGCCTTTAGCGGGAGTTGACAATGAGCAGTTCTTC
TRBD1 | TRBJ1-6 | many | TRBV27 | CASSLRTGGAGSPLHF | TGTGCCAGCAGTTTGCGGACAGGTGGGGCGGGTTCACCCCTCCACTTT
NA | TRBJ2-7 | NA | TRBV28 | CASIYAGRNSYEQYF | TGTGCCAGCATATACGCGGGACGCAACTCCTACGAGCAGTACTTC
NA | TRBJ1-1 | NA | TRBV29-1 | CSVGPLGAPTEAFF | TGCAGCGTTGGCCCTCTAGGGGCTCCCACTGAAGCTTTCTTT
NA | TRBJ2-7 | NA | TRBV27 | CASSFRVGGVYEQYF | TGTGCCAGCAGCTTCCGGGTGGGGGGTGTCTACGAGCAGTACTTC
NA | TRBJ2-2 | NA | TRBV19 | CASSTRLQTNTGELFF | TGTGCCAGTAGTACCCGACTACAGACTAACACCGGGGAGCTGTTTTTT
TRBD1 | TRBJ1-1 | NA | TRBV19 | CASSTQGGTEAFF | TGTGCCAGTAGTACGCAGGGGGGCACTGAAGCTTTCTTT
TRBD1 | TRBJ2-2 | once | TRBV14 | CASSQYDQGDSTGELFF | TGTGCCAGCAGCCAATACGATCAGGGGGATAGTACCGGGGAGCTGTTTTTT
NA | TRBJ1-2 | NA | TRBV2 | CASSLTPGNYGYTF | TGTGCCAGCAGTTTAACCCCAGGGAACTATGGCTACACCTTC
TRBD2 | TRBJ2-5 | many | TRBV10-2 | CASSAQRGQETQYF | TGCGCCAGCAGTGCCCAGCGGGGGCAAGAGACCCAGTACTTC
NA | TRBJ1-2 | NA | TRBV10-3 | CAISERQGTENYGYTF | TGTGCCATCAGTGAGCGGCAGGGTACAGAAAACTATGGCTACACCTTC
TRBD1 | TRBJ1-1 | once | TRBV6-5 | CASRGTGPFEAFF | TGTGCCAGCAGAGGGACAGGGCCCTTCGAAGCTTTCTTT
TRBD1 | TRBJ2-1 | NA | TRBV2 | CASSRDRVEVKFF | TGTGCCAGCAGTCGCGACAGGGTAGAAGTTAAGTTCTTC
NA | TRBJ2-1 | NA | TRBV6-6 | CASGRGAGSSYNEQFF | TGTGCCTCCGGGAGAGGGGCGGGAAGCTCCTACAATGAGCAGTTCTTC
NA | TRBJ2-7 | NA | TRBV5-8 | CASSLRQGGYEQYF | TGTGCCAGCAGCTTGAGACAGGGAGGCTACGAGCAGTACTTC
TRBD1 | TRBJ1-2 | NA | TRBV2 | CASSEGQYYGYTF | TGTGCCAGCAGTGAGGGACAGTACTATGGCTACACCTTC
NA | TRBJ2-2 | NA | TRBV5-1 | CASSLMLGGTGELFF | TGCGCCAGCAGCTTGATGTTGGGAGGAACCGGGGAGCTGTTTTTT
TRBD2 | TRBJ2-7 | NA | TRBV15 | CATSRETSGSYEQYF | TGTGCCACCAGCAGAGAGACTAGCGGGAGCTACGAGCAGTACTTC
TRBD2 | TRBJ2-1 | NA | TRBV5-1 | CASSLASGALNEQFF | TGCGCCAGCAGCCTTGCTAGCGGAGCCCTCAATGAGCAGTTCTTC